This entry describes one T cell receptor beta chain. Its cognate antigen has yet to be identified. The input lacks base qualities; no much larger clone sits a single base away. The cohort was made up of several hundred healthy bone marrow donors. At the time of sampling, all cohort members were nominally healthy, though unrecorded immune exposures were likely present. The donor tested CMV seronegative, placing the donor among the roughly 350 seronegative members of the cohort. Every donor gave a peripheral blood sample, and the peripheral blood mononuclear cells from that sample were used for TCR beta sequencing. Genomic DNA extraction from the blood cell samples was performed with the Qiagen DNeasy Blood Extraction Kit. These data belong to a study of cytomegalovirus exposure and HLA in healthy donors (dated by TCRdb to 2016 to 2017). Study-wide context: An earlier analysis of approximately 640 of the donors reported about 250 Gb of sequence data and some 100 million unique TCR beta sequences from some 180 million T cells. An early release covering roughly 600 HLA-typed donors comprised 250 to 350 gigabases of sequencing data and 85 million or so unique TCR sequences. Of the 398 genotyped donors, 80% to 90% were placed in the genetic ancestry cluster associated with self-reported Caucasian donors. The aim of the study was to test whether cataloging public T cell receptors could identify signatures of past pathogen exposure. The T cell repertoires of several hundred subjects were profiled by immunosequencing and related to cytomegalovirus serostatus. Besides the first cohort of around 670 subjects, a separate validation cohort made up of 120 different subjects was used. High-throughput TCR immunosequencing, statistical association of individual TCRs with disease status, and machine learning were combined to predict cytomegalovirus infection status. To study patterns of TCR occurrence, a later analysis re-analyzed previously published TCR beta repertoires from 700 or so donors and added high-resolution HLA genotyping. Rather than using new phenotypic data, the later analysis identified candidate immune exposures from TCR beta sequences and from how often those sequences occurred across donors. An earlier analysis of around 580 of the donors used high-throughput TCR beta sequencing to judge whether each TCR beta V gene segment behaved as functional or pseudogenic. Donor age, sex, ethnicity and CMV serostatus were compiled alongside the repertoire data. Genome-wide SNP genotypes for about 65% of the roughly 700 donors were used in a later genetic analysis, which treated that subset as a discovery cohort. All discovery cohort repertoires had been generated using a single sequencing platform. Class I and class II HLA loci were covered by the typing at four-digit resolution. The number of donors typed differed by locus, with roughly 620-630 for A, B, C, DRB1 and DQB1, 522 for DQA1, nearly 610 for DPA1, and some 440 for DPB1. Four or five DR-DQ haplotypes were handled as single units for association and clustering because linkage in the cohort was strong. Among 350 to 400 genotyped donors of the cohort, an average of roughly 240,000 unique TCR beta nucleotide sequences were sequenced per donor, roughly a sixth of them non-productive. The research as a whole found: The classifier was reported to diagnose cytomegalovirus status with high specificity and sensitivity in both the original and validation cohorts. In vitro tests confirmed that a few of the cytomegalovirus-associated TCR beta chains recognize cytomegalovirus antigens. At a false discovery rate of 0.05, a later analysis linked about 16,000 TCR beta sequences to specific HLA alleles. In a later genetic analysis, fewer N-insertions in productive TCRs were reported among donors in an Asian-associated ancestry cluster than the roughly 700-donor mean. A further reported finding was that TCR beta sequences accurately predicted the HLA-A and HLA-B alleles for most subjects in the first cohort. In a later analysis, most CMV-associated TCR beta chains were found to appear HLA-restricted, with HLA associations seemingly driven largely by CMV exposure. The 87-base-pair reads could not distinguish some IMGT-functional V segments, including TRBV6-2 and TRBV6-3, so those segments were excluded. Roughly uniform sequencing depth across donors was assumed in presence/absence analyses, although this assumption may not hold. In a later analysis, TCR association rates were found to vary across HLA loci, with the most associated TCRs seen for DRB1 alleles and the fewest for HLA-C alleles. According to a later analysis, parvovirus B19, influenza, CMV and Epstein-Barr virus appeared linked to several top co-occurrence clusters. A total of 150 to 200 TCR beta chains were listed by the study as associated with cytomegalovirus. When HLA alleles, especially DR and DQ, strongly co-occurred, attributing TCR associations to individual alleles was difficult. A group of highly shared sequence variants was considered likely to be a technical artifact of the sequencing pipeline. Because counts were too low, 15 to 20 rarely observed V segments, including chromosome 9 orphons, were excluded from the earlier analysis of some 540 of the donors. An earlier analysis of around 540 of the donors showed that most TCR beta V segments appeared in productive rearrangements either about 87% or about 30% of the time, which broadly matched IMGT annotations. Across donors, most TCR sequences were observed very rarely, whereas some public TCRs were present in many individuals. Correlated functional status among segregating V segments might be attributable to linkage disequilibrium, but an unknown experimental factor could not be ruled out. Immune exposure information for the cohort was limited to CMV serostatus. V-gene and J-gene trimming of TCR beta chains was associated with a missense DCLRE1C variant in a later genetic analysis, and the association was replicated in an independent cohort. The cohort was sequenced for TCR beta chains only, and without alpha or paired-chain data the features that could be detected were limited. Because HLA typing was missing for some donors at each locus, association tests included only the typed subset. Compared with equally common non-associated chains, HLA-associated TCR beta chains in a later analysis were more clonally expanded and had lower generation probabilities. According to the authors, the approach could potentially be generalized to other disease states and immunological phenotypes.

V is shortened by 6 bases, J by 1 base, and the region joining them spans 13 bases. The CDR3 covers 15 residues, taking in both the cysteine and the phenylalanine. Only the CDR3 DNA is retained, 45 bases long and in frame from the first base. CDR1 and CDR2 (LNHDA, SQIVND) derive from the germline V gene (reference sequence). The receptor library was made with the immunoSEQ multiplex PCR assay. For the multiplex PCR, a mixture combining 60 forward primers for TCR Vbeta segments and 13 reverse primers for TCR Jbeta segments was used. The CDR3 region of rearranged TCR beta genes was amplified from genomic DNA by a multiplex PCR assay. The amplified TCR beta libraries were sequenced on the Illumina HiSeq System as 87-base-pair reads. On the authors' methods: A later analysis tallied around 87 million unique TCR beta chains across the 666 repertoires, and around 12 million of those chains were shared by two or more donors. Raw reads were error-corrected and collapsed into unique sequences with a nearest-neighbor algorithm that merged closely related sequences to remove PCR and sequencing errors. V, D and J gene segments were assigned by aligning CDR3 sequences to IMGT reference sequences. For a sequence to be retained, a match of at least six nucleotides was required to both a V gene segment and a J gene segment. A rearrangement counted as productive if the CDR3 had no stop codons and remained in frame with V and J, and every other rearrangement counted as non-productive. Following IMGT convention, CDR3 was defined as the stretch from the second conserved V-encoded cysteine to the conserved J-encoded phenylalanine. In an earlier analysis of around 540 of the donors, sequences lacking an unambiguous match to a single V gene segment were excluded. An earlier analysis of roughly 590 of the donors called V segments functional above 56.7% productive rearrangements and segregating when the between-donor standard deviation exceeded 5%. A statistical classification framework was built for diagnosing cytomegalovirus status from the catalog of TCR beta chain sequences. V and J gene assignment, in a later analysis, came from comparing TCR nucleotide sequences with IMGT/GENE-DB human TR gene sequences. In a later analysis, CDR3 sequences and most-parsimonious VDJ recombination scenarios were assigned using the TCRdist pipeline. In a later analysis, each TCR beta chain was defined by its CDR3 amino acid sequence together with its V-gene family, and reads lacking a unique V-gene family were excluded. As a way to deal with suspected cross-contamination and a sequencing artifact, a later analysis dropped 450 to 600 nucleotide sequences that were highly shared and had low generation probability. In a later analysis, a clonal expansion index was calculated for each public chain from normalized within-repertoire ranks of inferred template counts. In a later analysis, generation probabilities were computed with a VDJ recombination model fitted to out-of-frame rearrangements, and the resulting probabilities were checked against IGoR. In a later analysis, TCR-TCR, TCR-HLA and TCR-CMV co-occurrence was scored with hypergeometric tests, and a repertoire-size bias correction was applied to TCR pairs. In a later analysis, false discovery rates were estimated by permuting HLA or CMV assignments 20 times. A later analysis grouped co-occurring TCRs with DBSCAN, adding TCRdist sequence similarity when clustering within HLA-allele-positive subsets. Repertoires with fewer than 30,000 or more than 120,000 public chains were left out of co-occurrence clustering, as were five repertoires with anomalous nucleotide sharing. TCRdb took this table from immuneACCESS and kept in-frame rearrangements with V and J called. Such tables lack part of the clones; where checked against another copy, unresolved V genes explain under half of the gap, and the rest is unexplained. The V and J calls and clone size are taken from that table; D and trimming were inferred from the DNA. Across this sample there are 200,000 or so clones, with 82% seen only once. About 0.092% of the sample rests with the top ten.

The chain is made from TRBV19 and TRBJ2-1; matching of 5 bases hints at TRBD1 as the D gene. The receptor was isolated from a boy under 10 years old in good health and CMV-seronegative. The sample was PBMCs. The sequenced DNA: TGTGCCAGTAGAACGACAGTCGCATCCTACAATGAGCAGTTCTTC. Its product reads: CASRTTVASYNEQFF.